The next 22 T cell receptor beta chains were all read from a single sample in a study of T cells in Graves' hyperthyroidism and ophthalmopathy. The investigators amplified TCR beta CDR3 regions from RNA transcripts. When the TCR CDR3 underwent first-round RT-PCR, the HTBI primer set was used. TCRdb passed the multiplex PCR reads through MiXCR, listing each CDR3 protein once. The sample lists around 240,000 distinct CDR3 sequences; 16% were seen once. The sample comprised blood. The receptor set was obtained from a woman younger than 35 with Graves' ophthalmopathy.

This clonotype was seen ten or more times. The genes are TRBV28 and TRBJ1-2, with 7 bases matching TRBD1. J gave up 4 bases and V 2 bases, and 7 bases lay outside the gene matches. The CDR3 totals 15 residues. The germline V gene encodes CDR1 MDHEN and CDR2 SYDVKM. CDR3 DNA: TGTGCCAGCAGTTTAGGAAGCCAGGGGGGCTATGGCTACACCTTC. It codes for CASSLGSQGGYGYTF.

J is TRBJ1-1 and V is TRBV5-1; D perhaps matches TRBD1 (6 bases). The germline CDR1 and CDR2 sequences are SGHRS and YFSETQ. V shed 0 bases and J shed 3 bases, with 15 bases lying between them. The CDR3 spans 16 residues. CDR3 nucleotides: TGCGCCAGCAGCTTGGGAGGGACAAGGGCCGACACTGAAGCTTTCTTT. Its translation: CASSLGGTRADTEAFF.

This clonotype was observed many times. The chain couples TRBV11-2 to TRBJ2-3, with D perhaps being TRBD1 or TRBD2 (5 bases each). V was shortened by 1 base and J by 11 bases, with 7 bases between the two germline ends. The CDR3 is 11 residues long. Germline lookup yields CDR1 SGHAT and CDR2 FQNNGV. The CDR3 loop is CASSLGGGQYF. CDR3 DNA: TGTGCCAGCAGCTTAGGTGGGGGGCAGTATTTT.

This clonotype was counted only a few times. The chain carries TRBV6-2 or TRBV6-3 and TRBJ2-6; the D gene is possibly TRBD1 (6 bases). The germline V and J ends were trimmed by 2 bases and 2 bases, with 7 bases remaining between them. Per germline, CDR1 MNHEY and CDR2 SVGEGT. The CDR3 is made up of 15 amino acids. The CDR3 here is CASSYTGTGANVLTF. The CDR3 DNA sequence: TGTGCCAGCAGTTACACAGGGACTGGGGCCAACGTCCTGACTTTC.

This chain connects TRBV12-3 or TRBV12-4 to TRBJ1-2, with 8 nucleotides matching TRBD1. This CDR3 region has 15 residues. Germline trimming cut 5 bases from V and 4 bases from J; bases unmatched to any gene: 9. DNA for the CDR3: TGTGCCAGCAGTCCGTCCGGGACAGGAAGCTATGGCTACACCTTC. This gives the protein CASSPSGTGSYGYTF.

This clonotype was counted ten times or more. The chain recombines TRBV9 with TRBJ2-1, with D tentatively TRBD2 (5 bases). CDR1 and CDR2 from the germline V gene are SGDLS and YYNGEE. This CDR3 spans 16 amino acids. Trimming removed 0 bases at V and 1 base at J, with 11 bases between. CDR3 in amino acids: CASSVGYSASYNEQFF. The CDR3 bases are TGTGCCAGCAGCGTAGGCTATAGCGCGTCCTACAATGAGCAGTTCTTC.

This clonotype occurred many times. The rearrangement links TRBV6-1 to TRBJ2-1; D is ambiguous. CDR3 length equals 15 residues. V gave up 1 base and J gave up 6 bases, with 13 bases separating them. Germline V gives CDR1 MNHNS, CDR2 SASEGT. The CDR3 DNA sequence: TGTGCCAGCAGTGAAGATCTTGGGTTGGCCAATGAGCAGTTCTTC. As protein: CASSEDLGLANEQFF.

This clonotype has a count of ten or more. The V gene is TRBV29-1, the J gene TRBJ2-3; D perhaps matches TRBD2 (5 bases). The V end was cut by 7 bases, the J end by 1 base, with 15 bases between. CDR1 and CDR2 from the germline V gene are SQVTM and ANQGSEA. This CDR3 contains 14 residues. CDR3 sequence reads: CSAGSGPGTDTQYF. The CDR3 nucleotides are TGCAGCGCTGGAAGCGGCCCGGGCACAGATACGCAGTATTTT.

This clonotype was seen many times. The chain employs TRBV27 and TRBJ2-2; TRBD1 matches 9 bases. The CDR3 length is 16 residues. The germline V gene has CDR1 MNHEY and CDR2 SMNVEV (reference sequence). V was pared by 2 bases and J by 6 bases, with 7 bases of the junction left unmatched. CDR3 DNA sequence: TGTGCCAGCAGTTTAACCACAGGGGGCGCGGCCGGGGAGCTGTTTTTT. It encodes CASSLTTGGAAGELFF.

Remarks on this clonotype: This likely comes from a read error, as the CDR3 has no conserved phenylalanine or tryptophan at its end. The V and J genes are TRBV18 and TRBJ2-7; 7 nucleotides line up with TRBD1. CDR1 and CDR2 from the germline V gene are KGHSH and LQKENI. This CDR3 has 13 amino acids. V dropped 4 bases and J dropped 2; count of bases not matched to a gene: 2. CDR3 bases: TGTGCCAGCTCACTGGGGACAGCCTACGAGCAGTACCTC. It yields the protein CASSLGTAYEQYL.

This clonotype has just a few counts. V and J are TRBV6-1 and TRBJ1-6; D may be TRBD1 (6 bases). CDR3 length equals 14 residues. CDR1 is MNHNS and CDR2 is SASEGT in the germline V gene. Trimming removed 6 bases from V and 11 bases from J, with 17 bases in between. This CDR3 is CASSLDRMRTPLHF. The DNA of the CDR3 is TGTGCCAGCAGCCTCGACAGGATGCGGACACCCCTCCACTTT.

There are many counts of this clonotype. In nucleotides, the CDR3 is TGTGCCAGCAGACGGCAAAAAGGGACGCAGTATTTT. It is translated as CASRRQKGTQYF. The genes are TRBV6-2 or TRBV6-3 and TRBJ2-3, with D hard to call. The CDR3 contains 12 residues. V dropped 6 bases and J dropped 9 bases, with 13 bases sitting between them. CDR1 is MNHEY and CDR2 is SVGEGT in the germline V gene.

This clonotype came up many times. The chain couples TRBV6-2 or TRBV6-3 to TRBJ2-2; 9 bases are shared with TRBD2. Germline CDR1 reads MNHEY; CDR2 reads SVGEGT. CDR3 length: 16 amino acids. J gave up 6 bases and V 6 bases, and 11 bases lay outside the gene matches. Written as DNA, the CDR3 is TGTGCCAGCAGGGATCCGGGACTAGCATTTCCCGGGGAGCTGTTTTTT. As protein: CASRDPGLAFPGELFF.

This clonotype has more than one count but fewer than ten. CDR3 nucleotide sequence: TGTGCCACCACCCCGGGGGGATTCACAGATACGCAGTATTTT. It yields the protein CATTPGGFTDTQYF. The chain couples TRBV15 to TRBJ2-3; TRBD2 aligns across 7 bases. CDR3 size: 14 residues. Germline V gene data show CDR1 as LNHNV and CDR2 as YYDKDF (reference sequence). The junction had 6 bases not matched to a gene; V was cut back by 7 bases and J by 2 bases.

This clonotype occurred a few times. The chain uses TRBV4-1 and TRBJ2-7; TRBD1 aligns across 9 bases. Germline-derived CDR1 and CDR2 are MGHRA and YSYEKL. This CDR3 spans 15 amino acids. The V segment lost 3 bases and the J segment 6 bases; nucleotides outside the gene matches: 9. The DNA for the CDR3 is TGCGCCAGCAGCCAGGGGACAGGGAGGGGCCTCGAGCAGTACTTC. This codes for CASSQGTGRGLEQYF.

This clonotype has ten or more counts. The rearrangement links TRBV5-1 to TRBJ2-1, with TRBD2 identical over 10 bases. CDR3 length equals 16 residues. V was clipped by 2 bases and J by 4 bases; unmatched bases: 6. The germline gives CDR1 SGHRS, CDR2 YFSETQ. CDR3 sequence: CASSFWTSGPYNEQFF. CDR3 DNA sequence: TGCGCCAGCAGCTTTTGGACTAGCGGACCATACAATGAGCAGTTCTTC.

This clonotype was seen ten or more times. The gene calls are TRBV3-1 and TRBJ2-2; TRBD2 aligns across 11 bases. Trimming took 4 bases from V and 0 from J; bases not matched to a gene: 7. The CDR3 consists of 18 residues. Germline V gene data show CDR1 as LGHDT and CDR2 as YNNKEL (reference sequence). The CDR3 loop reads CASSRNRLAGTNTGELFF. In DNA, the CDR3 is TGTGCCAGCAGCCGTAACAGACTAGCGGGGACGAACACCGGGGAGCTGTTTTTT.

This clonotype was recorded at least ten times. This sequence joins TRBV20-1 and TRBJ1-1; D is perhaps TRBD1 (5 bases). The ends were cut back, 3 bases at V and 5 bases at J, with 10 bases in the middle. Germline CDR1 DFQATT, CDR2 SNEGSKA (reference sequence). The CDR3 is 12 residues long. The CDR3 nucleotides read TGCAGTGCTAGTACAGGTGAAACTGAAGCTTTCTTT. It codes for CSASTGETEAFF.

This clonotype was counted a few times. The chain has TRBV7-6 and TRBJ2-5; 10 bases match TRBD2. Germline CDR1 reads SGHVS; CDR2 reads FNYEAQ. The CDR3 sequence is 17 residues long. With 2 bases clipped from V and 1 base from J, the junction kept 7 bases outside the gene matches. CDR3 amino acids: CASSLLAGAPTQETQYF. The CDR3 DNA follows: TGTGCCAGCAGCTTACTAGCGGGAGCCCCGACCCAAGAGACCCAGTACTTC.

This clonotype was observed many times. The chain couples TRBV9 to TRBJ2-2; 7 bases line up with TRBD1. Germline CDR1 is SGDLS and CDR2 is YYNGEE. CDR3 length equals 17 residues. The junction had 9 bases not matched to a gene; V was cut back by 4 bases and J by 0 bases. CDR3: CASSTGQLNANTGELFF. The CDR3 coding sequence is TGTGCCAGCAGCACGGGACAGTTGAACGCGAACACCGGGGAGCTGTTTTTT.

A few counts support this clonotype. V is TRBV5-1 and J is TRBJ2-2, with 13 bases lining up with TRBD2. The CDR3 length is 16 residues. Per germline, CDR1 SGHRS and CDR2 YFSETQ. V trimming: 4 bases; J trimming: 4 bases; junction bases outside the gene matches: 4. CDR3 sequence reads: CASSETSGGATGELFF. The CDR3 nucleotides read TGCGCCAGCAGCGAAACTAGCGGGGGGGCCACCGGGGAGCTGTTTTTT.

Details on this clonotype: Germline is not matched at one junction end, which may reflect a read error. The genes are TRBV20-1 and TRBJ2-4; maybe TRBD2 (5 bases). Germline-derived CDR1 and CDR2 are DFQATT and SNEGSKA (reference sequence). The CDR3 totals 13 residues. CDR3 bases: TGCAGTGCTAGGATCCTCGCACGGGGATCCGTGAACTTC. It specifies CSARILARGSVNF.